A single TCR beta chain is shown here with its context. This clonotype has at least ten counts. Its antigen is still unknown. Per-nucleotide qualities are absent, and no much larger clonotype sits a single base away. The data stem from a study of early T cells in non-severe SARS-CoV-2 infection (dated by TCRdb to 2020 to 2022). Broadly, across the study: Because TCR sequencing relied on bulk RNA taken from unsorted whole blood, pairing of alpha and beta chains was not possible.

Set within a cohort of healthcare workers in London, UK, this nested case-control study involved weekly PCR testing of nasopharyngeal swabs along with blood sampling. Healthcare workers were enrolled in the week of the UK lockdown, from 23 to 31 March 2020, and were followed every week for up to roughly 16 weeks. What the authors observed across the whole study: VDJdb matching was skewed toward anti-spike CD8 responses, so virus-specific expansions were likely underestimated and private and CD4 specificities were missed.

The receptor library was made with 5' RACE. The listed sequencing device is NextSeq 500. To correct for sequencing error and PCR bias, the TCR library protocol tagged individual cDNA molecules with unique molecular identifiers. Sequencing covered both TCR alpha and beta chains, and within each sample the abundances of alpha and beta sequences were tightly co-correlated. From the authors' description of their analysis: Decombinator V4 was used to annotate TCR sequences for V gene, J gene and CDR3. Expanded TCRs were defined as changing significantly between any two time points under a Poisson model with p below 0.0001. Abundances of TCRs were expressed as counts per million after normalisation to the total number of TCRs sequenced in each sample. MAIT TCRs were defined by TRAV1-2 paired with TRAJ12, TRAJ20 or TRAJ33, and iNKT TCRs by TRAV10 paired with TRAJ18. A search of VDJdb, accessed on 1 November 2021, was run for TCRs annotated to CMV, EBV and SARS-CoV-2, with TCRs annotated for multiple antigens excluded. TCRdb reanalyzed the raw reads on its own, using fastp at Q25 for trimming and MiXCR for clone calling, and kept in-frame beta chains. Each entry merges the rows of one CDR3 protein and shows their most common DNA and genes. TCRdb, rather than the study authors, made the V and J calls. This sample lists tens of thousands of distinct CDR3 sequences; under 15% were detected once. Jointly, the top ten make up roughly 5.2% of the sample.

Including cysteine and phenylalanine, the CDR3 has 15 amino acids. The retained sequence is limited to the CDR3, 45 bases, with the frame set at the first base. The germline ends are 16 bases apart after V is trimmed by 4 bases and J by 4 bases. CDR1 SEHNR and CDR2 FQNEAQ were looked up in the germline V gene (reference sequence). The sequencing sample was made of whole blood. Recombination linked TRBV7-9 to TRBJ1-2, and possibly TRBD1, on 5 matching bases. This receptor was taken from an adult who was a healthcare worker with PCR-confirmed SARS-CoV-2 infection or an uninfected control (not recorded which). For the CDR3, the sequence is CASSSEITGLYGYTF. The nucleotide sequence reads as follows: TGTGCCAGCAGCTCCGAAATAACAGGTCTCTATGGCTACACCTTC.